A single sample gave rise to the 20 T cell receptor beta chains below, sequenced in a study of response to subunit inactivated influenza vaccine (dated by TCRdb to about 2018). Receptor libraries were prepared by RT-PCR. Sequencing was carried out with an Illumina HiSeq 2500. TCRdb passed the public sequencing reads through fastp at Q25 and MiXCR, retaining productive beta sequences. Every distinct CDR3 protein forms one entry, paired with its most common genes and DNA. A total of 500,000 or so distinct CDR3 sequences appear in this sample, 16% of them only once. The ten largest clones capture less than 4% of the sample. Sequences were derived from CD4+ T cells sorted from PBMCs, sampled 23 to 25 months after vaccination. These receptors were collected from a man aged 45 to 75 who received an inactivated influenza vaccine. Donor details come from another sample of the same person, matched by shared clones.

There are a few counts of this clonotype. Written as DNA, the CDR3 is TGTGCCAGCACCAAAGGGAACCCCAACACTGAAGCTTTCTTT. It codes for CASTKGNPNTEAFF. The rearrangement links TRBV12-3 or TRBV12-4 to TRBJ1-1, with no clear D. V was clipped by 7 bases and J by 2 bases, with 14 bases between them. This CDR3 region has 14 residues.

CDR3 sequence reads: CASSTGGATDTQYF. CDR3 in DNA: TGTGCCAGCAGTACAGGGGGCGCAACAGATACGCAGTATTTT. The chain links TRBV28 to TRBJ2-3; the match to TRBD1 covers 9 bases. With 5 bases clipped from V and 3 bases from J, the junction kept 3 bases outside the gene matches. Germline V gene data show CDR1 as MDHEN and CDR2 as SYDVKM. This CDR3 has 14 amino acids.

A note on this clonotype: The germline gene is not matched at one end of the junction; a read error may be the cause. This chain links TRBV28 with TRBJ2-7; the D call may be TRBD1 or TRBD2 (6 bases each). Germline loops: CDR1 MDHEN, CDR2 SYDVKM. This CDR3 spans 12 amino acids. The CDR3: CASTQSSQGRHF. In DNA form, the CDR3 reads TGTGCCAGCACCCAATCGTCCCAGGGGAGGCACTTC.

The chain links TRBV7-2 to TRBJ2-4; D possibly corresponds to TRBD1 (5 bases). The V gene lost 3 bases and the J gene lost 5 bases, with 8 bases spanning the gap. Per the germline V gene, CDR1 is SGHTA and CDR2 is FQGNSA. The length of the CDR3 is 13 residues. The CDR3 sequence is CASSFTGQNIQYF. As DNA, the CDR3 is TGTGCCAGCAGCTTCACAGGTCAAAACATTCAGTACTTC.

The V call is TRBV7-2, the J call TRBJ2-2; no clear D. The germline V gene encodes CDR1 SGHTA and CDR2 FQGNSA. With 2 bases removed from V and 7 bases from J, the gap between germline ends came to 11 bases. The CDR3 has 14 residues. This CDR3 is CASSLSFRSGELFF. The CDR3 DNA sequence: TGTGCCAGCAGCTTATCCTTCCGAAGCGGGGAGCTGTTTTTT.

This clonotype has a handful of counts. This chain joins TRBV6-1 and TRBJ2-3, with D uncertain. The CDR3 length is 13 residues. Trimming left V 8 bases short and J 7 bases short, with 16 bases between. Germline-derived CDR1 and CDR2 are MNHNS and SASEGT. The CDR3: CASSNLMPHTQYF. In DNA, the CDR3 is TGTGCCAGCTCCAATCTAATGCCTCATACGCAGTATTTT.

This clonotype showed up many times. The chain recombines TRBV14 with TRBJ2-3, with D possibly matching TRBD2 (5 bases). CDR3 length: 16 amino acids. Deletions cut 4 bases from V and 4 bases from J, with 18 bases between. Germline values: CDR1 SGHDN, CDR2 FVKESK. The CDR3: CASSLWRTHTPDTQYF. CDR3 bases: TGTGCCAGCAGCCTATGGCGGACTCACACCCCAGATACGCAGTATTTT.

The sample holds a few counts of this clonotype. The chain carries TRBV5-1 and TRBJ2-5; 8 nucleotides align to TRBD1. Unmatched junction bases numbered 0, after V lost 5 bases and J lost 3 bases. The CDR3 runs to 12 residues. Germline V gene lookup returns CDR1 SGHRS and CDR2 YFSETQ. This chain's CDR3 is CASRQGEETQYF. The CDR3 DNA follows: TGCGCCAGCAGACAGGGGGAAGAGACCCAGTACTTC.

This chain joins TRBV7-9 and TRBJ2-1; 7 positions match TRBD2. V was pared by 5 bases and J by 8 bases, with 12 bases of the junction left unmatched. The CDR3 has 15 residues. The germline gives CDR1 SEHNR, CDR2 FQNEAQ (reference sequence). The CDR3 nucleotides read TGTGCCAGCAGCCTCCGCGGACTAGAGATAGATGAGCAGTTCTTC. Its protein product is CASSLRGLEIDEQFF.

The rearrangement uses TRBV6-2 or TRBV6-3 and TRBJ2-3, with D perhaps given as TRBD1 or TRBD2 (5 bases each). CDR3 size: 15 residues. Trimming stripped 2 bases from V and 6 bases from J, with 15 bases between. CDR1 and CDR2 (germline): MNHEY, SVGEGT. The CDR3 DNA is TGTGCCAGCAGTTACATGGGGACCCTCCGCGATACGCAGTATTTT. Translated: CASSYMGTLRDTQYF.

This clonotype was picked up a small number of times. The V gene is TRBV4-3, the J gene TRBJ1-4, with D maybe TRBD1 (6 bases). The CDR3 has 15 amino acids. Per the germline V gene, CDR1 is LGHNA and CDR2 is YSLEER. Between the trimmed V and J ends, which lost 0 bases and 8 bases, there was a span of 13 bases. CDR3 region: CASSQDHGGGEKLFF. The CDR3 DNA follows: TGCGCCAGCAGCCAAGATCACGGGGGCGGCGAAAAACTGTTTTTT.

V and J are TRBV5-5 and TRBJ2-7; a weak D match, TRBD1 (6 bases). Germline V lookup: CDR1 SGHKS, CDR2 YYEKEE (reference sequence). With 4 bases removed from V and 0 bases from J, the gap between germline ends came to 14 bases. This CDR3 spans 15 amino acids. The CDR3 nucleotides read TGTGCCAGCAGCCGCACCGGGACACTCTCCTACGAGCAGTACTTC. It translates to CASSRTGTLSYEQYF.

CDR3 region: CAISESGGGRAGELFF. The CDR3 DNA follows: TGTGCCATCAGTGAGTCTGGCGGGGGAAGGGCCGGGGAGCTGTTTTTT. V gene TRBV10-3 combines with J gene TRBJ2-2; 7 positions agree with TRBD2. Per germline, CDR1 ENHRY and CDR2 SYGVKD. V lost 0 bases to trimming and J lost 6 bases; unmatched junction nucleotides: 7. This CDR3 is built from 16 residues.

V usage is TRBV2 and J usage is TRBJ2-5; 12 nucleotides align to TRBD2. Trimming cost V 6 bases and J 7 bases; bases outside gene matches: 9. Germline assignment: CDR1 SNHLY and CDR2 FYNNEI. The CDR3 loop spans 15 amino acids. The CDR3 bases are TGTGCCAGCAGCGAACTAGCGGGAGGACTAGGGACCCAGTACTTC. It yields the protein CASSELAGGLGTQYF.

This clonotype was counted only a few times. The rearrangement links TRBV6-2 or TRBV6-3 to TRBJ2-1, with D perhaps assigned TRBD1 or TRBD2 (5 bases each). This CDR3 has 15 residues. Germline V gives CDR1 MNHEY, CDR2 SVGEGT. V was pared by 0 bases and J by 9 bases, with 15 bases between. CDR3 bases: TGTGCCAGCAGTTACTCTCGCGCTCTTGGGGGTGAGCAGTTCTTC. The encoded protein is CASSYSRALGGEQFF.

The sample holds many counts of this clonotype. The CDR3 loop is CASSLQATEAFF. The CDR3 region has the DNA TGCGCCAGCAGCTTACAAGCCACTGAAGCTTTCTTT. The rearrangement uses TRBV5-1 and TRBJ1-1; no firm D call. CDR1 and CDR2 (germline): SGHRS, YFSETQ. Trimming removed 2 bases from V and 4 bases from J, with 6 bases in between. The CDR3 length is 12 residues.

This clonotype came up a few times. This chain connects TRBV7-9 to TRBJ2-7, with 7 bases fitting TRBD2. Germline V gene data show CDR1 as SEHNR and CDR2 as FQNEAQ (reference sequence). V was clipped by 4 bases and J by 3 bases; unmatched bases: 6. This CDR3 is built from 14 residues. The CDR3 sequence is CASSSMSGDYEQYF. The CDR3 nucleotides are TGTGCCAGCAGCTCCATGAGCGGGGACTACGAGCAGTACTTC.

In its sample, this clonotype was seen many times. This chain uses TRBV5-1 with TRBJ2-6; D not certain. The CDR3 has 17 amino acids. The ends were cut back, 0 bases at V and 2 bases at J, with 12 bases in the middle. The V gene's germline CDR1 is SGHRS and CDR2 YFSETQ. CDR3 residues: CASSLVPLSPGANVLTF. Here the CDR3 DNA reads TGCGCCAGCAGCTTGGTGCCGCTAAGCCCTGGGGCCAACGTCCTGACTTTC.

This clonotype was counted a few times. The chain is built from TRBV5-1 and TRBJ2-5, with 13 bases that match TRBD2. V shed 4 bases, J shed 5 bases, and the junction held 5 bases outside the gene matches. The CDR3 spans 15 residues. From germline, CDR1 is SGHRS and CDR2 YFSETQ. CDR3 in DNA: TGCGCCAGCAGCCCGTTGGGACTAGCGGGGGAGACCCAGTACTTC. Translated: CASSPLGLAGETQYF.

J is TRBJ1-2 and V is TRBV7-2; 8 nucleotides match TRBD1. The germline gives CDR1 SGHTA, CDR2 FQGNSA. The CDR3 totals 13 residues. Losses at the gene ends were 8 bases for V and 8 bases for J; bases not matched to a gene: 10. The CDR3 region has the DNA TGTGCCAGCGGACCTCAGGGGGCGGGCGGCTACACCTTC. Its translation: CASGPQGAGGYTF.